Here is one T cell receptor (beta chain) with its context. This clone's antigen is unknown. Base qualities are not provided; no much larger clone lies one nucleotide away. The immunoSEQ Assay, a bias-controlled multiplex PCR, was used to amplify TCRbeta CDR3 regions from genomic DNA. Per the original workflow: Within the assay, amplification of reference gene primers was used to estimate how many nucleated cells each sample contained. To quantify the absolute abundance of each unique TCRbeta CDR3 rearrangement, sequence reads were collapsed and filtered. For each sample, productive Simpson clonality was calculated as the square root of Simpson's diversity index over productive rearrangements. This is the immuneACCESS table as TCRdb keeps it, with only in-frame sequences that have V and J called. A part of the clones is gone; compared with another copy, unresolved V genes explain less than half, and the rest is unexplained. V and J calls and clone size are those listed in that table; D and trimming were worked out from the DNA. This sample comprises some 45,000 clones, roughly 93% of them detected only once. About 9.2% of the sample is held by the ten biggest clonotypes.

The collaborating institutions used their own protocols to collect whole blood in K2EDTA tubes. For TCRbeta analysis, collaborators shipped samples as frozen whole blood, isolated PBMCs, or DNA extracted from either of those sample types. The sample is drawn from a study of blood T cell repertoires in COVID-19 (dated by TCRdb to the early 2020s). Regarding the study in general: Samples covering the acute and convalescent phases of COVID-19 were provided by collaborators in the United States, Italy and Spain. The material from the prospective study consisted of cDNA or gDNA derived from T cells, B-cell-depleted T cells, or PBMCs. Subjects who had been exposed to COVID-19, were actively infected with it, or had recovered from it provided the deeply sampled blood TCRbeta repertoires that made up the dataset. The repertoires were released in a freely available public database meant as a resource for research on the immune response to SARS-CoV-2. Samples were obtained from the ongoing ImmuneRACE study (first 160 participants) and from over 1,000 subjects provided by 6 global collaborators. A de-identified subject ID, COVID-19 status, age in years and sex were almost always included in the sample metadata. Where available, HLA class I and class II types were obtained from metadata supplied by the sample provider rather than from assay-based typing. General study outcomes and caveats: The quantity of clinical and demographic metadata differed by source and by participant and was supplied without curation.

CDR1 SGHVS and CDR2 FQNEAQ were looked up in the germline V gene. The V and J ends are trimmed by 1 base and 0 bases, leaving 13 bases between them. From its cysteine to its phenylalanine, the CDR3 spans 17 amino acids. Just CDR3 DNA is preserved here, 51 bases in frame from base 1. This clonotype was obtained from a man aged 50 to 60 with active COVID-19. The rearrangement combines TRBV7-8 with TRBJ1-3; the D segment could be TRBD1, given 5 matching bases. The material sequenced was peripheral blood. The DNA sequence is given as TGTGCCAGCAGCTTAGTTTTCTGGGGCACCTCTGGAAACACCATATATTTT. Translated, this gives CASSLVFWGTSGNTIYF.